The rows below give T cell receptor beta chains drawn from one sample of a study of human T cells and chemical hapten exposure. Each CDR3 protein gets one entry after TCRdb re-called the RACE reads with MiXCR. The sample gives about 190,000 distinct CDR3 sequences, around 25% of which show up once; roughly 2.4% is in the top ten. Material: whole blood, obtained in connection with sensitization to the hapten diphenylcyclopropenone (DPC). The receptors come from a woman between 35 and 50 years old with alopecia areata. Some clones in this sample may be carry-over from other donors' samples. Both conserved end residues are part of each CDR3. The D gene is left open where the match is weak. A clone size is listed for some rows: how often the clone was seen (once, few, many), or a class if it is expanded.

j_call d_call clone_size v_call cdr3_nt cdr3_aa
TRBJ2-1 - few TRBV7-2 TGTGCCAGCAGCCTTAAACGGACGTGGAGTGAGCAGTTCTTC CASSLKRTWSEQFF
TRBJ2-2 - many TRBV10-3 TGTGCCATCAGGAACAGGGCCGGGGAGCTGTTTTTT CAIRNRAGELFF
TRBJ2-1 - - TRBV20-1 TGCAGTGCTAGAACAGGCTACTCCTACAATGAGCAGTTCTTC CSARTGYSYNEQFF
TRBJ2-1 - - TRBV11-3 TGTGCCAGCAGCTTAATAGCGGCCTCCTACAATGAGCAGTTCTTC CASSLIAASYNEQFF
TRBJ1-1 - - TRBV3-1 TGTGCCAGCAGCCGGGGACATCTGAACACTGAAGCTTTCTTT CASSRGHLNTEAFF
TRBJ2-1 - few TRBV4-1 TGCGCCAGCAGCGAGACCCTTCAGGCCTACAATGAGCAGTTCTTC CASSETLQAYNEQFF
TRBJ2-5 TRBD2 - TRBV7-6 TGTGCCAGCAGCCGCAATAGCGGGAGACTTCAAGAGACCCAGTACTTC CASSRNSGRLQETQYF
TRBJ1-2 - - TRBV29-1 TGCAGCGTGAGGGAAGGGGGACGGTACGGCTACACCTTC CSVREGGRYGYTF
TRBJ2-7 TRBD1 few TRBV5-6 TGTGCCAGCAGCCCGGTGAGGGACAGGACCTACGAGCAGTACTTC CASSPVRDRTYEQYF
TRBJ2-7 - - TRBV7-9 TGTGCCAGCAGCACTAAGACACGCTCCTACGAGCAGTACTTC CASSTKTRSYEQYF
TRBJ1-5 TRBD1 many TRBV5-1 TGCGCCAGCAGCTTGGGATCAGGGGGCGGTGAGCCCCAGCATTTT CASSLGSGGGEPQHF
TRBJ1-2 - - TRBV11-2 TGTGCCAGCAGCTTATCTGCCCCGGCGGGTGGCTACACCTTC CASSLSAPAGGYTF
TRBJ2-7 - - TRBV7-2 TGTGCCAGCAGCTTACTCCAGGAGGGAGGCGAGCAGTACTTC CASSLLQEGGEQYF
TRBJ2-3 - - TRBV7-8 TGTGCCAGCAGCCACCGGGGGTTTAGCACAGATACGCAGTATTTT CASSHRGFSTDTQYF
TRBJ2-7 TRBD1 - TRBV6-6 TGTGCCAGCCGGGACAGGGGCCGTTCCTACGAGCAGTACTTC CASRDRGRSYEQYF
TRBJ2-7 TRBD2 - TRBV20-1 TGCAGTGCTAGGTTCGCTAGCGGGAGTTACGAGCAGTACTTC CSARFASGSYEQYF
TRBJ2-3 TRBD1 many TRBV6-4 TGTGCCAGCGCGGACAGGGACACAGATACGCAGTATTTT CASADRDTDTQYF
TRBJ2-7 - many TRBV29-1 TGCAGCGTTGCCTCCCGCACCGGGCCCAAGGGCGACGAGCAGTACTTC CSVASRTGPKGDEQYF
TRBJ2-3 TRBD2 - TRBV7-9 TGTGCCAGCGACCCGTTAAGTAGCGGGAGGAACACAGATACGCAGTATTTT CASDPLSSGRNTDTQYF
TRBJ1-2 - few TRBV28 TGTGCCAGCACCGGCAACTATGGCTACACCTTC CASTGNYGYTF
TRBJ2-7 TRBD2 - TRBV29-1 TGCAGCGTTCAGGTAGCGGGATACGAGCAGTACTTC CSVQVAGYEQYF
TRBJ1-2 - - TRBV29-1 TGCAGCGTGGATTCTGACAGACCTAACTATGGCTACACCTTC CSVDSDRPNYGYTF
TRBJ2-3 - many TRBV14 TGTGCCAGCAGCCAAGATACGACAGATACGCAGTATTTT CASSQDTTDTQYF
TRBJ2-5 - - TRBV24-1 TGTGCCACCGCGGGCTACTTAGAGACCCAGTACTTC CATAGYLETQYF
TRBJ1-5 - few TRBV28 TGTGCCAGCCATTTAAGGGGTTTCAATCAGCCCCAGCATTTT CASHLRGFNQPQHF
TRBJ1-6 - few TRBV7-3 TGTGCCAGCAGCCTAGGGGGAAGGCGGAATTCACCCCTCCACTTT CASSLGGRRNSPLHF
TRBJ2-5 - few TRBV6-2/TRBV6-3 TGTGCCAGCAGTACGGCGACGCGGGGACAGACCCAGTACTTC CASSTATRGQTQYF
TRBJ2-5 TRBD1 - TRBV5-1 TGCGCCAGCAGCCGCGCCGGGACAGGGGAAGAGACCCAGTACTTC CASSRAGTGEETQYF
TRBJ2-1 - - TRBV12-3/TRBV12-4 TGTGCCAGCAGTTTAAATAGCCAGGGCACAGATGAGCAGTTCTTC CASSLNSQGTDEQFF
TRBJ2-5 TRBD1 - TRBV6-5 TGTGCCAGCAGCCCAACAGGGGTGGCCAAGAAAACCCAGTACTTC CASSPTGVAKKTQYF
TRBJ1-6 - few TRBV5-5 TGTGCCAGCAGCGGGGAAGCCAATTCACCCCTCCACTTT CASSGEANSPLHF
TRBJ2-1 - - TRBV20-1 TGCAGTGCTAGTAGGCGGGCCCTAAACAATGAGCAGTTCTTC CSASRRALNNEQFF
TRBJ2-1 - few TRBV7-2 TGTGCCAGCAGCTTACGGGGGGCTGGAATGGATGAGCAGTTCTTC CASSLRGAGMDEQFF
TRBJ2-7 TRBD2 - TRBV20-1 TGCAGTGCGAAAGGGACTAGCGGGAGGGGCGAGCAGTACTTC CSAKGTSGRGEQYF
TRBJ1-5 TRBD1 - TRBV28 TGTGCCAGCAGTTCAGGGGGGCAGGAGAATCAGCCCCAGCATTTT CASSSGGQENQPQHF
TRBJ2-7 - - TRBV29-1 TGCAGCGCCTACGGGGCGACCATTGGTGGCTACGAGCAGTACTTC CSAYGATIGGYEQYF
TRBJ2-3 TRBD1 few TRBV4-1 TGCGCCAGCGGACAGGGGGCCCTAGATACGCAGTATTTT CASGQGALDTQYF
TRBJ2-7 TRBD2 - TRBV10-3 TGTGCCATCAGCAAAGTCGTGGCGGGAGGGCCGAGCGAGCAGTACTTC CAISKVVAGGPSEQYF
TRBJ2-7 - - TRBV4-1 TGCGCCAGCAGCCAAGGGACGAGAGCCTACGAGCAGTACTTC CASSQGTRAYEQYF
TRBJ2-3 TRBD2 - TRBV5-1 TGCGCCAGCAGCGCCTTAGCGGGGGGCACAGATACGCAGTATTTT CASSALAGGTDTQYF
TRBJ2-1 TRBD2 - TRBV20-1 TGCAGTGCTAGGAGTCTAGCGGGAGGCAATGAGCAGTTCTTC CSARSLAGGNEQFF